The 3 T cell receptor beta chains presented below share a single source sample, sequenced in a study of blood T cell repertoires in COVID-19. Produced via immunoSEQ multiplex PCR; TCRdb's table is partial and in-frame only. The sample contains about 260,000 clones, 86% of which appear only once. The sequencing input was peripheral blood. The receptors shown here come from a man aged 40-50 years who had recovered from COVID-19.

The chain links TRBV6-2 or TRBV6-3 to TRBJ2-2; 14 nucleotides agree with TRBD2. The CDR3 totals 16 residues. J lost 7 bases, V lost 6 bases, and 7 bases had no gene match. Germline V CDR1 and CDR2: MNHEY, SVGEGT. The CDR3 spells CASSRLAGGPGGELFF. The CDR3 bases are TGTGCCAGCAGCAGACTAGCGGGGGGGCCTGGCGGGGAGCTGTTTTTT.

This sequence joins TRBV18 and TRBJ1-5; TRBD1 agrees at 7 bases. From germline, CDR1 is KGHSH and CDR2 LQKENI. The junction had 4 bases not matched to a gene; V was cut back by 3 bases and J by 5 bases. This CDR3 has 14 residues. CDR3 sequence reads: CASSPQTGYQPQHF. CDR3 nucleotide sequence: TGTGCCAGCTCACCGCAGACAGGGTATCAGCCCCAGCATTTT.

This chain links TRBV11-2 with TRBJ2-7; 9 nucleotides line up with TRBD1. Germline-derived CDR1 and CDR2 are SGHAT and FQNNGV. This CDR3 contains 16 residues. J was trimmed by 4 bases and V by 4 bases; bases with no gene match: 11. The CDR3 bases are TGTGCCAGCAGCTCGGGGCCGGGACAGGGAGGTTACGAGCAGTACTTC. Protein sequence: CASSSGPGQGGYEQYF.